Each of the 18 T cell receptor beta chains below was sequenced from the same sample in a study of blood T cell repertoires in COVID-19. Method: immunoSEQ multiplex PCR; TCRdb's copy keeps in-frame clones and lacks some. The table includes 330,000 or so clones, 87% detected once. Sample: peripheral blood. The receptors originated from a young man with COVID-19, enrolled during active disease.

The chain couples TRBV6-5 to TRBJ1-4, with D hard to call. V lost 5 bases, J lost 4 bases, and 11 bases lay in between. The CDR3 has 14 amino acids. Per the germline V gene, CDR1 is MNHEY and CDR2 is SVGAGI. The CDR3, as DNA: TGTGCCAGCAGTCCCTCCCACAGTAATGAAAAACTGTTTTTT. It encodes CASSPSHSNEKLFF.

As DNA, the CDR3 is TGTGCCAGCAGCTACTTAACAGAGACCCAGTACTTC. Translated: CASSYLTETQYF. The chain has TRBV13 and TRBJ2-5; D uncertain. CDR3 length: 12 residues. V was cut by 4 bases and J by 4 bases, with 7 bases left in between. Germline V gives CDR1 PRHDT, CDR2 FYEKMQ (reference sequence).

This clone was recorded a few times. CDR3 bases: TGTGCCAGCAGCGTAGGAGCGACCTCCTACAATGAGCAGTTCTTC. Translated: CASSVGATSYNEQFF. This chain connects TRBV9 to TRBJ2-1; no definite D call. V was cut by 0 bases and J by 0 bases, with 7 bases left in between. The germline V gene encodes CDR1 SGDLS and CDR2 YYNGEE. The CDR3 is 15 amino acids.

The chain combines TRBV11-2 with TRBJ1-2; D not resolved. This CDR3 has 14 amino acids. The V gene's germline CDR1 is SGHAT and CDR2 FQNNGV. Trimming left V 1 base short and J 6 bases short, with 12 bases between. CDR3: CASSLVSTGNGYTF. For the CDR3, the DNA is TGTGCCAGCAGCTTAGTGTCAACCGGGAATGGCTACACCTTC. The full variable domain, rest sourced from reference TRBV11-2 and TRBJ1-2, is EAGVAQSPRYKIIEKRQSVAFWCNPISGHATLYWYQQILGQGPKLLIQFQNNGVVDDSQLPKDRFSAERLKGVDSTLKIQPAKLEDSAVYLCASSLVSTGNGYTFGSGTRLTVV.

This clone has a single count. The same CDR3 also results from other DNA sequences found in this sample. This chain links TRBV5-1 with TRBJ2-7, with D maybe TRBD1 (6 bases). Trimming took off 2 bases at V and 7 bases at J, with 10 bases between the two ends. Looked up from germline, CDR1 is SGHRS and CDR2 is YFSETQ. CDR3 size: 12 residues. CDR3 nucleotide sequence: TGCGCCAGCAGCTTACAGGGCAGGGAGCAGTACTTC. Protein product: CASSLQGREQYF.

The gene calls are TRBV27 and TRBJ2-7; 12 bases are shared with TRBD1. CDR3 length equals 14 residues. J was trimmed by 5 bases and V by 5 bases; bases with no gene match: 4. Germline CDR1 MNHEY, CDR2 SMNVEV (reference sequence). The CDR3 spells CASSPGTGGNEQYF. CDR3 in DNA: TGTGCCAGCAGTCCGGGGACAGGGGGCAACGAGCAGTACTTC.

This chain uses TRBV18 with TRBJ2-1, with D possibly being TRBD2 (6 bases). V lost 7 bases and J 3 bases, leaving 16 bases between the germline ends. This CDR3 is built from 15 residues. Germline CDR1 reads KGHSH; CDR2 reads LQKENI. CDR3 in amino acids: CASWTGLSNYNEQFF. In DNA, the CDR3 is TGTGCCAGCTGGACGGGACTCTCGAACTACAATGAGCAGTTCTTC.

The rearrangement joins TRBV12-3 or TRBV12-4 to TRBJ1-2, with 10 bases matching TRBD1. J gave up 7 bases and V 6 bases, and 5 bases lay outside the gene matches. The CDR3 extends over 13 amino acids. This CDR3 is CASSRDRGPGYTF. In nucleotides, the CDR3 is TGTGCCAGCAGCCGTGACAGGGGGCCTGGCTACACCTTC.

V usage is TRBV28 and J usage is TRBJ1-4; TRBD1 is a possible D gene (5 bases). This CDR3 has 13 amino acids. Per the germline V gene, CDR1 is MDHEN and CDR2 is SYDVKM. The V and J ends lost 5 bases and 8 bases respectively, with 12 bases between them. The CDR3 loop reads CASSITPGEKLFF. CDR3 coding DNA: TGTGCCAGCAGTATAACTCCAGGGGAAAAACTGTTTTTT.

Only one count was recorded for this clone. J is TRBJ2-3 and V is TRBV15; tentative D call: TRBD2 (6 bases). Trimming took off 4 bases at V and 5 bases at J, with 16 bases between the two ends. CDR3 length: 15 amino acids. Germline loops: CDR1 LNHNV, CDR2 YYDKDF (reference sequence). The CDR3 DNA sequence: TGTGCCACCAGCACTCCGGGACTGGGATTAGATACGCAGTATTTT. The encoded protein is CATSTPGLGLDTQYF.

This sequence joins TRBV4-1 and TRBJ2-7, with 9 bases lining up with TRBD2. The CDR3 has 16 amino acids. CDR1 is MGHRA and CDR2 is YSYEKL in the germline V gene. The junction had 10 bases not matched to a gene; V was cut back by 4 bases and J by 3 bases. This CDR3 is CASSRDRTSVYYEQYF. CDR3 DNA sequence: TGCGCCAGCAGCCGAGACCGGACTAGCGTGTACTACGAGCAGTACTTC.

This chain links TRBV4-1 with TRBJ1-2; 9 positions match TRBD1. The CDR3 runs 15 residues. The V segment lost 5 bases and the J segment 6 bases; nucleotides outside the gene matches: 10. Germline lookup yields CDR1 MGHRA and CDR2 YSYEKL. Written as DNA, the CDR3 is TGCGCCAGCAGCTTACAGGGGGCATCAGTCGATGGCTACACCTTC. Protein sequence: CASSLQGASVDGYTF.

V is TRBV29-1 and J is TRBJ2-7; D ambiguous. The CDR3 length is 11 residues. V was shortened by 4 bases and J by 4 bases, with 8 bases between the two germline ends. CDR1 and CDR2 from the germline V gene are SQVTM and ANQGSEA. In DNA form, the CDR3 reads TGCAGCGTTGCTATCTCGTACGAGCAGTACTTC. This codes for CSVAISYEQYF.

This chain uses TRBV4-1 with TRBJ2-1; no definite D call. The CDR3 consists of 13 residues. With 1 base removed from V and 6 bases from J, the gap between germline ends came to 7 bases. Germline V CDR1 and CDR2: MGHRA, YSYEKL. In DNA, the CDR3 is TGCGCCAGCAGCCAAGTGAAACTCAATGAGCAGTTCTTC. It is translated as CASSQVKLNEQFF.

V and J are TRBV19 and TRBJ1-1; tentative D call: TRBD1 (5 bases). Germline assignment: CDR1 LNHDA and CDR2 SQIVND (reference sequence). The V end was cut by 5 bases, the J end by 4 bases, with 11 bases between. The CDR3 totals 13 residues. CDR3 DNA: TGTGCCAGTAGTTCTGTAAGGGGCACTGAAGCTTTCTTT. It specifies CASSSVRGTEAFF.

V and J are TRBV11-2 and TRBJ1-1, with 10 bases aligning to TRBD1. Germline CDR1 and CDR2: SGHAT and FQNNGV. Trimming took 5 bases from V and 3 from J; bases not matched to a gene: 12. This CDR3 comprises 17 residues. CDR3 bases: TGTGCCAGCAGCGCCAGACAGGGGGCTATACCACACACTGAAGCTTTCTTT. Its translation is CASSARQGAIPHTEAFF. Full variable domain (remainder filled in from reference TRBV11-2 and TRBJ1-1): EAGVAQSPRYKIIEKRQSVAFWCNPISGHATLYWYQQILGQGPKLLIQFQNNGVVDDSQLPKDRFSAERLKGVDSTLKIQPAKLEDSAVYLCASSARQGAIPHTEAFFGQGTRLTVV.

This chain joins TRBV27 and TRBJ2-7, with D possibly matching TRBD2 (6 bases). The CDR3 has 16 amino acids. V dropped 2 bases and J dropped 2 bases, with 16 bases sitting between them. Germline loops: CDR1 MNHEY, CDR2 SMNVEV (reference sequence). The CDR3 loop is CASSLNPGTVTYEQYF. CDR3 bases: TGTGCCAGCAGTTTAAATCCCGGGACTGTCACCTACGAGCAGTACTTC.

V usage is TRBV29-1 and J usage is TRBJ1-2; 9 bases map to TRBD1. CDR1 is SQVTM and CDR2 is ANQGSEA in the germline V gene. The V segment lost 1 base and the J segment 3 bases; nucleotides outside the gene matches: 9. This CDR3 is 16 amino acids long. CDR3 protein: CSVEGALGQGHYGYTF. CDR3 in DNA: TGCAGCGTTGAAGGGGCCTTGGGACAGGGCCACTATGGCTACACCTTC.